A single sample gave rise to the 10 T cell receptor beta chains below, sequenced in a study of tumor-infiltrating lymphocytes in localized non-small cell lung cancer. Measured with immunoSEQ multiplex PCR; TCRdb has only the in-frame clones, and not every one. Among about 9,900 clones, around 70% were seen once, and the ten largest hold roughly 20%. The sequencing input was lung tumor tissue. All receptors come from a human donor with non-small cell lung cancer.

The chain is built from TRBV6-5 and TRBJ2-2; 7 nucleotides agree with TRBD2. The CDR3 consists of 14 residues. Germline V gives CDR1 MNHEY, CDR2 SVGAGI. The ends lost 0 bases at V and 5 bases at J; junction bases unmatched: 0. The DNA for the CDR3 is TGTGCCAGCAGTTACTCGGGGGGGACCGGGGAGCTGTTTTTT. Protein product: CASSYSGGTGELFF.

As to this clone: One end of the junction fails to match germline, which may point to a read error. This chain joins TRBV4-2 and TRBJ1-2; TRBD1 is a possible D gene (5 bases). The V gene's germline CDR1 is LGHNA and CDR2 YNFKEQ. The CDR3 spans 14 residues. The CDR3 region is CASRQDLGPWGYTF. DNA for the CDR3: TGTGCCAGCAGGCAAGATCTGGGACCGTGGGGCTACACCTTC.

The chain uses TRBV5-1 and TRBJ2-3; D call uncertain. The CDR3 is 11 residues long. Germline CDR1 SGHRS, CDR2 YFSETQ. V gave up 3 bases and J gave up 6 bases, with 5 bases separating them. CDR3 DNA: TGCGCCAGCAGCTCGTTTGATACGCAGTATTTT. This encodes CASSSFDTQYF. Variable domain in full (rest from reference TRBV5-1 and TRBJ2-3): KAGVTQTPRYLIKTRGQQVTLSCSPISGHRSVSWYQQTPGQGLQFLFEYFSETQRNKGNFPGRFSGRQFSNSRSEMNVSTLELGDSALYLCASSSFDTQYFGPGTRLTVL.

By share, this clone ranks as medium-sized (0.01 to 0.1%). The rearrangement joins TRBV5-1 to TRBJ2-7; D is perhaps TRBD1 (6 bases). The length of the CDR3 is 15 residues. Looked up from germline, CDR1 is SGHRS and CDR2 is YFSETQ. Trimming took 3 bases from V and 6 from J, leaving 19 bases between them. The CDR3 DNA is TGCGCCAGCAGCTCCCTGGGACAACCTCCCCTCGAGCAGTACTTC. This codes for CASSSLGQPPLEQYF.

V and J are TRBV29-1 and TRBJ1-2; D may be TRBD1 (5 bases). This CDR3 is 15 amino acids long. Germline V gene lookup returns CDR1 SQVTM and CDR2 ANQGSEA. The V and J ends lost 6 bases and 1 base respectively, with 18 bases between them. CDR3 sequence reads: CSVGQGGSINYGYTF. The CDR3 DNA is TGCAGCGTGGGGCAGGGCGGTTCCATTAACTATGGCTACACCTTC.

This sequence joins TRBV6-5 and TRBJ1-5, with 8 bases fitting TRBD1. The CDR3 totals 13 residues. The V gene's germline CDR1 is MNHEY and CDR2 SVGAGI. V lost 8 bases and J lost 4; bases outside the gene matches: 4. CDR3 sequence: CASQDRVNQPQHF. DNA for the CDR3: TGTGCCAGCCAGGACAGGGTGAATCAGCCCCAGCATTTT.

V gene TRBV19 combines with J gene TRBJ1-5, with D possibly being TRBD1 (5 bases). This CDR3 has 15 amino acids. V was cut by 7 bases and J by 0 bases, with 13 bases left in between. CDR1 is LNHDA, CDR2 SQIVND, per germline (reference sequence). This chain's CDR3 is CASTSGTDSNQPQHF. Written as DNA, the CDR3 is TGTGCCAGTACCTCCGGGACGGATAGCAATCAGCCCCAGCATTTT.

The chain links TRBV19 to TRBJ2-1; 8 bases agree with TRBD2. CDR3 length equals 15 residues. Germline V gene data show CDR1 as LNHDA and CDR2 as SQIVND (reference sequence). V dropped 5 bases and J dropped 4; count of bases not matched to a gene: 7. The CDR3 here is CASSGFKRGYNEQFF. CDR3 bases: TGTGCCAGTAGTGGGTTCAAGCGGGGGTACAATGAGCAGTTCTTC. Filled out from reference TRBV19 and TRBJ2-1, the complete variable domain reads DGGITQSPKYLFRKEGQNVTLSCEQNLNHDAMYWYRQDPGQGLRLIYYSQIVNDFQKGDIAEGYSVSREKKESFPLTVTSAQKNPTAFYLCASSGFKRGYNEQFFGPGTRLTVL.

V gene TRBV25-1 combines with J gene TRBJ1-2; 7 positions match TRBD1. V gave up 6 bases and J gave up 8 bases; unmatched junction bases: 9. This CDR3 region has 13 residues. CDR1 is MGHDK, CDR2 SYGVNS, per germline. CDR3 DNA sequence: TGTGCCAGCAGCACAGGGGTCTCGCTGGGCTACACCTTC. This gives the protein CASSTGVSLGYTF.

J is TRBJ2-5 and V is TRBV2, with 12 bases identical to TRBD2. Germline CDR1 is SNHLY and CDR2 is FYNNEI. The junction had 7 bases not matched to a gene; V was cut back by 4 bases and J by 4 bases. This CDR3 region has 16 residues. CDR3 nucleotide sequence: TGTGCCAGCAGTGCGACTAGCGGGGGCTATATAGAGACCCAGTACTTC. Its protein product is CASSATSGGYIETQYF.